A single sample gave rise to the 30 T cell receptor beta chains below, sequenced in a study of T cells after posttransplantation cyclophosphamide. Some clones are missing from TCRdb's copy, which holds only in-frame ones; the method was immunoSEQ multiplex PCR. This repertoire lists tens of thousands of clones without singletons; 1.8% sits in the top ten. Cyclophosphamide on days +3 and +4 followed busulfan-fludarabine conditioning and a marrow graft. The source was PBMCs, collected after allogeneic stem cell transplant with posttransplant cyclophosphamide. Receptors originate from a male patient under 35 who received an allogeneic stem cell transplant from a related donor, was CMV-positive, and had no GVHD. Some T cells may have come from the graft donor.

This clone was picked up many times. V gene TRBV7-9 combines with J gene TRBJ2-7; 9 bases are shared with TRBD1. The CDR3 has 15 amino acids. The germline CDR1 and CDR2 sequences are SEHNR and FQNEAQ (reference sequence). Trimming removed 2 bases from V and 7 bases from J; junction bases left unmatched: 9. The CDR3 loop is CASSLPGQGPKEQYF. CDR3 DNA: TGTGCCAGCAGCTTACCGGGACAGGGCCCTAAGGAGCAGTACTTC.

This clone was seen at least ten times. The chain recombines TRBV7-3 with TRBJ2-5; the match to TRBD2 covers 16 bases. From germline, CDR1 is SGHTA and CDR2 FQGTGA. Trimming took 5 bases from V and 5 from J; bases not matched to a gene: 2. CDR3 length equals 15 residues. CDR3: CASSEGLAGGETQYF. In nucleotides, the CDR3 is TGTGCCAGCAGCGAGGGACTAGCGGGGGGGGAGACCCAGTACTTC.

This clone was seen many times. The chain recombines TRBV7-8 with TRBJ2-1, with a possible D match to TRBD2 (6 bases). V lost 0 bases, J lost 9 bases, and 24 bases lay in between. CDR3 length: 18 residues. CDR1 is SGHVS, CDR2 FQNEAQ, per germline. CDR3 in amino acids: CASSLALLSGLPRGEQFF. CDR3 in DNA: TGTGCCAGCAGCTTAGCGCTACTATCGGGACTCCCCCGGGGTGAGCAGTTCTTC. Supplemented by reference TRBV7-8 and TRBJ2-1, the full variable domain reads GAGVSQSPRYKVAKRGQDVALRCDPISGHVSLFWYQQALGQGPEFLTYFQNEAQLDKSGLPSDRFFAERPEGSVSTLKIQRTQQEDSAVYLCASSLALLSGLPRGEQFFGPGTRLTVL.

Many counts were recorded for this clone. The chain couples TRBV7-2 to TRBJ2-1; the D gene is possibly TRBD1 (6 bases). Germline V gene sequence: CDR1 SGHTA, CDR2 FQGNSA. The CDR3 is made up of 13 amino acids. V dropped 0 bases and J dropped 9 bases, with 9 bases sitting between them. DNA of the CDR3: TGTGCCAGCAGCTTAGCGGGGGCGCGTGAGCAGTTCTTC. This encodes CASSLAGAREQFF. The whole variable domain, filled in from reference TRBV7-2 and TRBJ2-1, reads GAGVSQSPSNKVTEKGKDVELRCDPISGHTALYWYRQSLGQGLEFLIYFQGNSAPDKSGLPSDRFSAERTGGSVSTLTIQRTQQEDSAVYLCASSLAGAREQFFGPGTRLTVL.

The chain is built from TRBV2 and TRBJ1-6, with D perhaps TRBD1 (5 bases). The CDR3 consists of 15 residues. The germline V gene has CDR1 SNHLY and CDR2 FYNNEI. V lost 6 bases to trimming and J lost 7 bases, with 16 bases between them. In DNA form, the CDR3 reads TGTGCCAGCAGCTCGGGAGGGGCGCGCAATTCACCCCTCCACTTT. Protein product: CASSSGGARNSPLHF.

This clone has at least ten counts. This rearrangement joins TRBV7-8 to TRBJ2-7, with D hard to call. Germline assignment: CDR1 SGHVS and CDR2 FQNEAQ. The CDR3 is 14 residues long. Trimming left V 1 base short and J 0 bases short, with 7 bases between. CDR3 nucleotide sequence: TGTGCCAGCAGCTTAGTGGTTAGCTCCTACGAGCAGTACTTC. Protein sequence: CASSLVVSSYEQYF.

This clone was seen repeatedly, ten times or more. This chain uses TRBV9 with TRBJ1-5, with D maybe TRBD1 (6 bases). The V gene's germline CDR1 is SGDLS and CDR2 YYNGEE. The length of the CDR3 is 15 residues. Trimming took off 2 bases at V and 0 bases at J, with 9 bases between the two ends. CDR3 residues: CASSVGTLSNQPQHF. The DNA for the CDR3 is TGTGCCAGCAGCGTCGGGACACTTAGCAATCAGCCCCAGCATTTT. Full variable domain (rest looked up from reference TRBV9 and TRBJ1-5): DSGVTQTPKHLITATGQRVTLRCSPRSGDLSVYWYQQSLDQGLQFLIQYYNGEERAKGNILERFSAQQFPDLHSELNLSSLELGDSALYFCASSVGTLSNQPQHFGDGTRLSIL.

At least ten counts were recorded for this clone. The genes are TRBV6-1 and TRBJ2-7, with D tentatively TRBD2 (7 bases). This CDR3 is 14 amino acids long. Germline V gives CDR1 MNHNS, CDR2 SASEGT. V was trimmed by 6 bases and J by 0 bases, leaving 12 bases between them. The CDR3 sequence: CASRRGGDSYEQYF. The CDR3 nucleotides are TGTGCCAGCAGGAGGGGGGGGGACTCCTACGAGCAGTACTTC.

In this sample, this clone turned up many times. The chain joins TRBV18 to TRBJ2-4; 9 bases fit TRBD1. The germline gives CDR1 KGHSH, CDR2 LQKENI. V lost 3 bases to trimming and J lost 6 bases; unmatched junction nucleotides: 12. This CDR3 has 17 residues. This CDR3 is CASSPASRTGVGNIQYF. As DNA, the CDR3 is TGTGCCAGCTCACCGGCGAGCCGGACAGGGGTTGGAAACATTCAGTACTTC.

This clone was picked up many times. The chain links TRBV6-1 to TRBJ1-1, with a tentative D call TRBD1 (6 bases). The V end lost 7 bases, the J end lost 4 bases, and 19 bases lay between the germline ends. CDR3 length: 15 residues. The germline gives CDR1 MNHNS, CDR2 SASEGT. The CDR3 region is CASNHRQRGGTEAFF. The CDR3 coding sequence is TGTGCCAGCAACCACCGGCAGAGAGGGGGCACTGAAGCTTTCTTT.

The sample holds many counts of this clone. The chain employs TRBV10-2 and TRBJ2-1; D is perhaps TRBD1 (6 bases). Trimming took 1 base from V and 4 from J, leaving 11 bases between them. This CDR3 has 15 amino acids. Germline CDR1 and CDR2: WSHSY and SAAADI. CDR3 coding DNA: TGCGCCAGCAGTGAGTTCAGGACAGCATACAATGAGCAGTTCTTC. This sequence encodes CASSEFRTAYNEQFF.

This clone was seen at least ten times. The V gene is TRBV10-3, the J gene TRBJ2-7, with 7 bases identical to TRBD1. Germline CDR1 reads ENHRY; CDR2 reads SYGVKD. V shed 7 bases and J 1 base; nucleotides not matched to a gene: 19. The CDR3 consists of 18 residues. CDR3 sequence: CAINRTGGGNGFSYEQYF. CDR3 sequence (DNA): TGTGCCATCAATCGGACAGGAGGTGGGAACGGATTTTCCTACGAGCAGTACTTC.

This clone was seen repeatedly, ten times or more. V usage is TRBV7-9 and J usage is TRBJ2-7; 11 nucleotides align to TRBD1. Unmatched junction bases numbered 5, after V lost 4 bases and J lost 3 bases. CDR1 is SEHNR, CDR2 FQNEAQ, per germline (reference sequence). The CDR3 extends over 15 amino acids. CDR3 bases: TGTGCCAGCAGCTCCCAGGACAGGGGGCACTACGAGCAGTACTTC. Translating it yields CASSSQDRGHYEQYF.

This clone has a handful of counts. The V call is TRBV7-3, the J call TRBJ2-5, with 7 bases lining up with TRBD2. The J call could be wrong; TRBJ2-7 is a better fit for the DNA end. CDR1 and CDR2 from the germline V gene are SGHTA and FQGTGA. The length of the CDR3 is 15 residues. The CDR3 loop reads CASSSRPAGIGEQYF. The CDR3 DNA reads TGTGCCAGCAGTTCCCGCCCAGCGGGGATTGGCGAGCAGTACTTC.

This clone occurred many times. The chain joins TRBV9 to TRBJ2-3; D is unresolved. Germline loops: CDR1 SGDLS, CDR2 YYNGEE. V shed 4 bases and J shed 0 bases, with 9 bases lying between them. The CDR3 is made up of 14 amino acids. The CDR3 DNA reads as TGTGCCAGCAGCCCCCGTCCTAGCACAGATACGCAGTATTTT. It yields the protein CASSPRPSTDTQYF. Together with reference TRBV9 and TRBJ2-3, the CDR3 gives the full variable domain: DSGVTQTPKHLITATGQRVTLRCSPRSGDLSVYWYQQSLDQGLQFLIQYYNGEERAKGNILERFSAQQFPDLHSELNLSSLELGDSALYFCASSPRPSTDTQYFGPGTRLTVL.

This clone was counted at least ten times. This chain joins TRBV5-1 and TRBJ2-1; D unresolved. V was clipped by 0 bases and J by 4 bases, with 8 bases between them. The CDR3 spans 14 residues. Germline values: CDR1 SGHRS, CDR2 YFSETQ. CDR3 DNA: TGCGCCAGCAGCTTGGTGGTCAGATACAATGAGCAGTTCTTC. It is translated as CASSLVVRYNEQFF.

This clone has at least ten counts. The rearrangement joins TRBV7-3 to TRBJ2-1; 11 bases are a match to TRBD2. J gave up 2 bases and V 9 bases, and 6 bases lay outside the gene matches. The CDR3 has 15 amino acids. Per germline, CDR1 SGHTA and CDR2 FQGTGA. The CDR3 is CASSTSGAPYNEQFF. The CDR3 coding sequence is TGTGCCAGTTCGACTAGCGGGGCCCCCTACAATGAGCAGTTCTTC.

This clone occurred many times. The chain uses TRBV7-9 and TRBJ1-5; 9 positions match TRBD1. Germline V gene lookup returns CDR1 SEHNR and CDR2 FQNEAQ (reference sequence). The V segment lost 5 bases and the J segment 9 bases; nucleotides outside the gene matches: 5. The CDR3 sequence is 13 residues long. DNA of the CDR3: TGTGCCAGCAGCCAGGACAGGGGTTGGCCCCAGCATTTT. As protein: CASSQDRGWPQHF.

This clone was seen many times. The chain carries TRBV4-2 and TRBJ2-7, with 8 bases lining up with TRBD2. There are 15 residues in the CDR3. Germline V gene data show CDR1 as LGHNA and CDR2 as YNFKEQ. The V segment lost 4 bases and the J segment 6 bases; nucleotides outside the gene matches: 11. CDR3 in amino acids: CASSRGGAGGPEQYF. DNA of the CDR3: TGTGCCAGCAGCCGTGGAGGGGCGGGAGGTCCCGAGCAGTACTTC.

This clone was detected many times. The rearrangement uses TRBV5-1 and TRBJ1-3; TRBD1 aligns across 9 bases. The junction had 9 bases not matched to a gene; V was cut back by 2 bases and J by 6 bases. Germline V gene lookup returns CDR1 SGHRS and CDR2 YFSETQ. This CDR3 contains 16 residues. The CDR3 reads CASSFDRGVSQNTIYF. Written as DNA, the CDR3 is TGCGCCAGCAGCTTCGACAGGGGGGTCTCCCAAAACACCATATATTTT.

This clone was seen repeatedly, ten times or more. CDR3 nucleotide sequence: TGTGCCAGCAGCCTGGGACTAGCGGGAAGGAATGAGCAGTTCTTC. Protein: CASSLGLAGRNEQFF. The chain couples TRBV7-3 to TRBJ2-1; TRBD2 matches 13 bases. The CDR3 runs 15 residues. Germline lookup yields CDR1 SGHTA and CDR2 FQGTGA. V was pared by 5 bases and J by 7 bases, with 5 bases of the junction left unmatched.

The sample holds many counts of this clone. The chain carries TRBV7-9 and TRBJ1-4; D ambiguous. In germline, CDR1 is SEHNR, CDR2 FQNEAQ (reference sequence). The CDR3 consists of 18 residues. Trimming took off 5 bases at V and 0 bases at J, with 19 bases between the two ends. CDR3 region: CASSLLSEGVATNEKLFF. Here the CDR3 DNA reads TGTGCCAGCAGCCTCCTTTCGGAGGGAGTTGCAACTAATGAAAAACTGTTTTTT. Looking up the rest from reference TRBV7-9 and TRBJ1-4 gives the full variable domain: DTGVSQNPRHKITKRGQNVTFRCDPISEHNRLYWYRQTLGQGPEFLTYFQNEAQLEKSRLLSDRFSAERPKGSFSTLEIQRTEQGDSAMYLCASSLLSEGVATNEKLFFGSGTQLSVL.

This clone was found many times. The chain combines TRBV7-6 with TRBJ2-1, with no clear D. Germline CDR1 is SGHVS and CDR2 is FNYEAQ. The length of the CDR3 is 16 residues. V shed 1 base and J shed 1 base, with 11 bases lying between them. In nucleotides, the CDR3 is TGTGCCAGCAGCTTAGGAGGTTCTAGTTCCTACAATGAGCAGTTCTTC. This sequence encodes CASSLGGSSSYNEQFF.

This clone was found a few times. The gene calls are TRBV4-1 and TRBJ2-5, with unresolved D. Germline V lookup: CDR1 MGHRA, CDR2 YSYEKL. The CDR3 has 13 residues. The germline V and J ends were trimmed by 2 bases and 5 bases, with 9 bases remaining between them. The CDR3 is CASSQMPGETQYF. The CDR3 nucleotides read TGCGCCAGCAGCCAAATGCCGGGTGAGACCCAGTACTTC.

This clone has at least ten counts. The J gene is TRBJ2-7, the V gene TRBV6-6; TRBD2 aligns across 13 bases. The ends lost 6 bases at V and 2 bases at J; junction bases unmatched: 1. The CDR3 runs 14 residues. Germline values: CDR1 MNHNY, CDR2 SVGAGI (reference sequence). CDR3: CASRLAGGPYEQYF. The CDR3 DNA reads TGTGCCAGCAGACTAGCGGGGGGGCCCTACGAGCAGTACTTC.

Ten or more counts support this clone. This chain uses TRBV10-2 with TRBJ2-7; 8 bases align to TRBD1. CDR3 size: 12 residues. Germline CDR1 is WSHSY and CDR2 is SAAADI. Germline trimming cut 6 bases from V and 6 bases from J; bases unmatched to any gene: 4. The CDR3 DNA follows: TGCGCCAGCAGAAAACAGGGGGGCGAGCAGTACTTC. This encodes CASRKQGGEQYF.

This clone appeared many times. The V call is TRBV7-2, the J call TRBJ1-4; perhaps TRBD1 as D (6 bases). CDR1 and CDR2 (germline): SGHTA, FQGNSA. Trimming stripped 5 bases from V and 4 bases from J, with 14 bases between. This CDR3 has 15 amino acids. The chain's CDR3 is CASSPRTAYNEKLFF. The CDR3 region has the DNA TGTGCCAGCAGCCCAAGGACAGCCTATAATGAAAAACTGTTTTTT.

At least ten counts were recorded for this clone. J is TRBJ1-5 and V is TRBV30; 8 bases map to TRBD1. Germline loops: CDR1 GTSNPN, CDR2 SVGIG (reference sequence). This CDR3 is built from 14 residues. The V gene end was trimmed by 4 bases and the J gene end by 2 bases; junction bases not matched to a gene: 4. CDR3 residues: CAWTGGVGNQPQHF. DNA of the CDR3: TGTGCCTGGACAGGGGGCGTGGGCAATCAGCCCCAGCATTTT.

This clone has ten or more counts. The chain carries TRBV5-1 and TRBJ2-6; maybe TRBD2 (6 bases). Per germline, CDR1 SGHRS and CDR2 YFSETQ. CDR3 length equals 20 residues. V was trimmed by 1 base and J by 0 bases, leaving 20 bases between them. CDR3: CASSLRVRDLTGSGANVLTF. CDR3 nucleotide sequence: TGCGCCAGCAGCTTGCGGGTTCGGGACTTAACGGGCTCTGGGGCCAACGTCCTGACTTTC.

This clone showed up many times. The chain is built from TRBV7-3 and TRBJ2-1, with 12 bases that match TRBD2. The germline V gene has CDR1 SGHTA and CDR2 FQGTGA. The CDR3 sequence is 19 residues long. The trim removed 1 base at V and 2 bases at J, leaving 9 bases unmatched. The CDR3 here is CASSLKGPSGGAPYNEQFF. Here the CDR3 DNA reads TGTGCCAGCAGCTTAAAGGGCCCTAGCGGGGGGGCCCCCTACAATGAGCAGTTCTTC. Complete variable domain (other parts from reference TRBV7-3 and TRBJ2-1): GAGVSQTPSNKVTEKGKYVELRCDPISGHTALYWYRQSLGQGPEFLIYFQGTGAADDSGLPNDRFFAVRPEGSVSTLKIQRTERGDSAVYLCASSLKGPSGGAPYNEQFFGPGTRLTVL.